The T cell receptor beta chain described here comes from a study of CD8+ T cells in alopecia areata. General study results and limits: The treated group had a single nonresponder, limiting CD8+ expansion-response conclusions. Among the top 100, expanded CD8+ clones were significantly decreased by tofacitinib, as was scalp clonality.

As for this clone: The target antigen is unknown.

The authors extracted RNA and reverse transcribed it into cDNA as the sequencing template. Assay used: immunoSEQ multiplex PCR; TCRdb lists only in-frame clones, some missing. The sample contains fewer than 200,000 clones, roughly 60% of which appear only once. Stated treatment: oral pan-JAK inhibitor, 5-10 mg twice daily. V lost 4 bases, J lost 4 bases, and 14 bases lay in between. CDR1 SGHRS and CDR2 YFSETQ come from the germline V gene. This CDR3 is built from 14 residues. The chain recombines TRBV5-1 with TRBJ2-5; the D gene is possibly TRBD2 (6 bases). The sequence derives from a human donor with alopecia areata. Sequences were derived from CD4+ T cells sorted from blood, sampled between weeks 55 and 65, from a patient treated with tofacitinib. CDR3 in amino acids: CASSPGGVAETQYF. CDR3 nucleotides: TGCGCCAGCAGCCCCGGAGGGGTTGCAGAGACCCAGTACTTC.